This T cell receptor beta chain was retrieved from a study of a mutant IDH1 vaccine in newly diagnosed glioma. Whole-study context: Treated patients, about 60% male and around 40% female, averaged 40.4 years of age.

Time point defined: week 35, safety follow-up. With topical imiquimod, each dose of the vaccine consisted of 300 ug of mutant IDH1 20-mer peptide. Vaccinations, eight in total, occurred in weeks 1, 3, 5, 7, 11, 15, 19, 23. Comment on this clone: The antigen remains unidentified.

The data were produced by immunoSEQ multiplex PCR, yet TCRdb's version contains in-frame clones alone and is incomplete. The sample includes about 50,000 clones, over 60% of them seen just once. The CDR3 covers 15 residues. The V gene end was trimmed by 5 bases and the J gene end by 3 bases; junction bases not matched to a gene: 5. Germline V gives CDR1 SGHVS, CDR2 FNYEAQ. The chain couples TRBV7-6 to TRBJ2-1; 9 bases map to TRBD2. This TCR was sampled from a man between 35 and 55 years old with glioma. The specimen was PBMCs, collected from a glioma patient whose treatment included an IDH1 peptide vaccine. Here the CDR3 reads CASSIRLAVYNEQFF. The CDR3 region has the DNA TGTGCCAGCAGCATCCGACTAGCGGTCTACAATGAGCAGTTCTTC.